This TCR beta chain was recovered during a study of shared clonotypes between healthy human individuals. Splitting of each subset's genomic DNA was done evenly across several immunoSEQ plates. Replicate PCRs from sorted subsets contained approximately 200 ng DNA, which is around 30,000 T cell genomes. Clones were read by immunoSEQ multiplex PCR, and TCRdb kept only the in-frame ones, dropping some. Among around 1,000,000 clones listed, 60% to 85% were seen once. Study-wide findings and caveats: When compared with the clonotypes that were shared by all four sorted-subset donors, the non-shared clonotypes turned out to have lower generation probabilities. Several donors showed sharing of about 4.8% of naive CD4 clonotypes.

Details on this clone: What it binds is unknown.

This TCR was sampled from a man younger than 35 in good health. Some clones in this sample may be carry-over from other donors' samples. The sequenced sample was memory CD4+ T cells from PBMCs. Subset given: CD45RA-negative fraction.

CDR3 region: CAWRTLGRGLYGANVLTF. CDR3 sequence (DNA): TGTGCCTGGAGGACTCTGGGAAGGGGGCTTTACGGGGCCAACGTCCTGACTTTC. The V and J genes are TRBV30 and TRBJ2-6; 7 nucleotides align to TRBD1. The germline CDR1 and CDR2 sequences are GTSNPN and SVGIG (reference sequence). The CDR3 contains 18 residues. With 3 bases clipped from V and 4 bases from J, the junction kept 15 bases outside the gene matches.